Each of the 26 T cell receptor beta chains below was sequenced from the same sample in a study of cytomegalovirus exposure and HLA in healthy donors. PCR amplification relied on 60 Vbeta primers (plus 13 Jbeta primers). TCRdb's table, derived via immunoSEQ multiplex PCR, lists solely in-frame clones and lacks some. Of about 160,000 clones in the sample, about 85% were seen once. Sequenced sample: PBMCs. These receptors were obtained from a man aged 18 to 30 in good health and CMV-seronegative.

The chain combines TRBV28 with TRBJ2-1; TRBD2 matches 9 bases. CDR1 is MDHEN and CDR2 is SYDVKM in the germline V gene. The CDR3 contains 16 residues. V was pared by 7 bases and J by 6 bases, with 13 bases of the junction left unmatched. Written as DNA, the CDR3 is TGTGCCAGCACCTTCCTGGGGGGACTAGCCTCCAATGAGCAGTTCTTC. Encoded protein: CASTFLGGLASNEQFF.

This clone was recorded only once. The CDR3 protein is CASSSPRLRGGGGAYNEQFF. CDR3 sequence (DNA): TGTGCCAGCAGTTCTCCGCGGTTGCGGGGTGGGGGTGGGGCATACAATGAGCAGTTCTTC. The chain carries TRBV28 and TRBJ2-1, with D perhaps TRBD2 (6 bases). This CDR3 region has 20 residues. The germline CDR1 and CDR2 sequences are MDHEN and SYDVKM. V dropped 4 bases and J dropped 4 bases, with 29 bases sitting between them.

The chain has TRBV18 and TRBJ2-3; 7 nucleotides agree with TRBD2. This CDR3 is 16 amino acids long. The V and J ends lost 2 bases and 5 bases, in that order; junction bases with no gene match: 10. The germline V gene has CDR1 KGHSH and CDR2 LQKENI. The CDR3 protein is CASSPARPGEGDTQYF. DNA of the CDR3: TGTGCCAGCTCACCAGCCCGACCCGGGGAGGGAGATACGCAGTATTTT.

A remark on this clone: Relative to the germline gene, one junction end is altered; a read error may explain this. CDR3 DNA sequence: TGTGCCAGCAGCTTAGAGGGAAGGACAGGCTCCTTCGAGCAGTACTTC. Translation: CASSLEGRTGSFEQYF. The chain joins TRBV7-9 to TRBJ2-7, with 7 nucleotides matching TRBD1. The CDR3 is made up of 16 amino acids. CDR1 SEHNR and CDR2 FQNEAQ come from the germline V gene (reference sequence). Looking up the rest from reference TRBV7-9 and TRBJ2-7 gives the full variable domain: DTGVSQNPRHKITKRGQNVTFRCDPISEHNRLYWYRQTLGQGPEFLTYFQNEAQLEKSRLLSDRFSAERPKGSFSTLEIQRTEQGDSAMYLCASSLEGRTGSFEQYFGPGTRLTVT.

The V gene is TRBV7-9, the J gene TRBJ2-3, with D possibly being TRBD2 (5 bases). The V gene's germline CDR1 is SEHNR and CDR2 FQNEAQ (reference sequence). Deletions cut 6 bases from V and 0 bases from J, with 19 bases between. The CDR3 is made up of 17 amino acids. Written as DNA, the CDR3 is TGTGCCAGCAGTTCGGTCGCTAGGGAGAAAAGCACAGATACGCAGTATTTT. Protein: CASSSVAREKSTDTQYF.

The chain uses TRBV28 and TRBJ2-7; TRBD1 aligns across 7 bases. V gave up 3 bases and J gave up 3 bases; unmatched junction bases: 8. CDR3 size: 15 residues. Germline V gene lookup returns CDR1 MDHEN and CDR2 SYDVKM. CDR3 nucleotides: TGTGCCAGCAGTTTCCTATGGGACAGCGGCTACGAGCAGTACTTC. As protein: CASSFLWDSGYEQYF.

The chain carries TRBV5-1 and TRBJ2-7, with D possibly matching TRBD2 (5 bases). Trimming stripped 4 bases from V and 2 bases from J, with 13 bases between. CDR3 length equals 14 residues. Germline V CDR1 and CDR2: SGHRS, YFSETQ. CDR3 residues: CASSPLRVPYEQYF. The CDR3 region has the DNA TGCGCCAGCAGCCCGCTGCGGGTTCCCTACGAGCAGTACTTC.

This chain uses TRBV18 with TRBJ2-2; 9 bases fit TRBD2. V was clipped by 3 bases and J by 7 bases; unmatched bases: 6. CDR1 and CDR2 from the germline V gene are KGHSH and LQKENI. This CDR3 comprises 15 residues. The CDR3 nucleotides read TGTGCCAGCTCACCTAGCGGGAGTTCGATCGGGGAGCTGTTTTTT. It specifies CASSPSGSSIGELFF.

In DNA, the CDR3 is TGTGCCATCAGTGCCCCGGGACAGGGGTTAGATAACTATGGCTACACCTTC. This codes for CAISAPGQGLDNYGYTF. V is TRBV10-3 and J is TRBJ1-2, with 10 bases fitting TRBD1. After removal of 4 bases from V and 1 base from J, the junction contained 9 bases not matched to a gene. This CDR3 comprises 17 residues. Germline lookup yields CDR1 ENHRY and CDR2 SYGVKD.

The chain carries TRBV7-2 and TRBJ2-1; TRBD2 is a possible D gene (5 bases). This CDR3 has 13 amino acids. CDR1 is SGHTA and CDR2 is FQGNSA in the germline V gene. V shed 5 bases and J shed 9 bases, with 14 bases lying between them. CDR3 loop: CASSPAVRGEQFF. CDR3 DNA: TGTGCCAGCAGCCCAGCCGTCCGGGGTGAGCAGTTCTTC.

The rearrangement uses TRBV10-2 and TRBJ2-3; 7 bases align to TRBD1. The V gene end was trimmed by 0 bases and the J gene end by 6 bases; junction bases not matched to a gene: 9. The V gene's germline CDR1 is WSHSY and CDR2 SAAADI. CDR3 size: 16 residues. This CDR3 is CASSESQGVGGDTQYF. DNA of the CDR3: TGCGCCAGCAGTGAGTCGCAGGGGGTAGGTGGCGATACGCAGTATTTT.

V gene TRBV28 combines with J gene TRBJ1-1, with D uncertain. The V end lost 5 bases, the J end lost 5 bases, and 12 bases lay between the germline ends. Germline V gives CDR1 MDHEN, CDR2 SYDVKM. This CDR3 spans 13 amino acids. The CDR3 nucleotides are TGTGCCAGCAGTCCTCCCGGGTGGACTGAAGCTTTCTTT. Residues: CASSPPGWTEAFF.

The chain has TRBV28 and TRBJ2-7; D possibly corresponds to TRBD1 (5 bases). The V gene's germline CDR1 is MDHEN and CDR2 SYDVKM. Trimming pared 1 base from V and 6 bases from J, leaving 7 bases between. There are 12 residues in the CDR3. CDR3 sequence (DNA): TGTGCCAGCAGTTTATTTAGGGGCGAGCAGTACTTC. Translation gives CASSLFRGEQYF.

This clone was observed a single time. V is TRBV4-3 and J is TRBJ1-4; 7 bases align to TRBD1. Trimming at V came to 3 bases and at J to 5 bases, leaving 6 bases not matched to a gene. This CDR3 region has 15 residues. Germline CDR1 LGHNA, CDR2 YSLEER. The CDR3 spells CASSHGGTANEKLFF. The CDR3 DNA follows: TGCGCCAGCAGCCATGGCGGGACAGCGAATGAAAAACTGTTTTTT.

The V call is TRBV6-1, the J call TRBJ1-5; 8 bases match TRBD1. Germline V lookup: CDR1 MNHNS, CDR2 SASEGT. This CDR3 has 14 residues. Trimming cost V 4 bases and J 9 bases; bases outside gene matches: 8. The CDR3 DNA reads TGTGCCAGCAGTGGAGGACAGGGCGTAGGGCCCCAGCATTTT. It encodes CASSGGQGVGPQHF.

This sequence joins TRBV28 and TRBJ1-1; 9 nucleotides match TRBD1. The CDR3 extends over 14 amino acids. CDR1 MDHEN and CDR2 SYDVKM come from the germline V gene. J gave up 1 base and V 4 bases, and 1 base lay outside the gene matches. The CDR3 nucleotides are TGTGCCAGCAGTTGGGGACAGGGGAACACTGAAGCTTTCTTT. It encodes CASSWGQGNTEAFF.

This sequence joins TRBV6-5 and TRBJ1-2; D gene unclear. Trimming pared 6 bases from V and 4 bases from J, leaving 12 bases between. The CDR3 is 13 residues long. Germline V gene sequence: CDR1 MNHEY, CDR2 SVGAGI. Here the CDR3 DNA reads TGTGCCAGCAGCCCTCTAGGATCCTATGGCTACACCTTC. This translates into CASSPLGSYGYTF.

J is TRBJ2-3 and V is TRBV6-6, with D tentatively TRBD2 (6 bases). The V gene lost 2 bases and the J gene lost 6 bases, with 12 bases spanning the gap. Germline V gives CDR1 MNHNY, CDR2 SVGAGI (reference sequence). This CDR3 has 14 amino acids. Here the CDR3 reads CASSYGTFPDTQYF. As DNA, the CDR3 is TGTGCCAGCAGTTACGGGACTTTCCCGGATACGCAGTATTTT.

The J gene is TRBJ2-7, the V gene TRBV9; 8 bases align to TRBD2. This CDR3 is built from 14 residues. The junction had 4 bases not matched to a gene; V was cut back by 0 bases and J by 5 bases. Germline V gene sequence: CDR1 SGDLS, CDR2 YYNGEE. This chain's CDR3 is CASSVGLATNEQYF. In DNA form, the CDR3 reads TGTGCCAGCAGCGTAGGACTAGCGACGAACGAGCAGTACTTC.

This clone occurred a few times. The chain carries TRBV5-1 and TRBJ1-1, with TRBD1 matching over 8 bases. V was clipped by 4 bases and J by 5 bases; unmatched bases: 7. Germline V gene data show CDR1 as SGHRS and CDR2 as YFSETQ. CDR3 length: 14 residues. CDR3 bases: TGCGCCAGCAGCGTATCCAGGGGGCAGACTGAAGCTTTCTTT. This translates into CASSVSRGQTEAFF. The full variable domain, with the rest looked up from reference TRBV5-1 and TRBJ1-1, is KAGVTQTPRYLIKTRGQQVTLSCSPISGHRSVSWYQQTPGQGLQFLFEYFSETQRNKGNFPGRFSGRQFSNSRSEMNVSTLELGDSALYLCASSVSRGQTEAFFGQGTRLTVV.

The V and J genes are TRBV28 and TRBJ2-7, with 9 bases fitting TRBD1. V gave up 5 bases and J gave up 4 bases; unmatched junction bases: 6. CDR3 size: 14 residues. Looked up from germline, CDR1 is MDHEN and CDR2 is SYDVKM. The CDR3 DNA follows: TGTGCCAGCAGTGCCCAGACAGGGGGGTACGAGCAGTACTTC. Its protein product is CASSAQTGGYEQYF. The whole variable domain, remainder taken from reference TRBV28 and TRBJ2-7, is DVKVTQSSRYLVKRTGEKVFLECVQDMDHENMFWYRQDPGLGLRLIYFSYDVKMKEKGDIPEGYSVSREKKERFSLILESASTNQTSMYLCASSAQTGGYEQYFGPGTRLTVT.

In DNA, the CDR3 is TGTGCCAGCAGCTTATTGGATCCGACTAGCGGGAGCACAGATACGCAGTATTTT. Translating gives CASSLLDPTSGSTDTQYF. The chain couples TRBV11-1 to TRBJ2-3; 10 bases are a match to TRBD2. With 2 bases clipped from V and 0 bases from J, the junction kept 8 bases outside the gene matches. This CDR3 is built from 18 residues. Germline V gene sequence: CDR1 SGHAT, CDR2 FQDESV (reference sequence).

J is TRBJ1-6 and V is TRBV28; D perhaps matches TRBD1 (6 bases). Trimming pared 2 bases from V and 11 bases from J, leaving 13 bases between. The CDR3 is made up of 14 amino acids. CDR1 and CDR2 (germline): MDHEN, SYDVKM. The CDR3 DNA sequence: TGTGCCAGCAGTTTAAGACAGGCCGGACCACCCCTCCACTTT. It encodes CASSLRQAGPPLHF.

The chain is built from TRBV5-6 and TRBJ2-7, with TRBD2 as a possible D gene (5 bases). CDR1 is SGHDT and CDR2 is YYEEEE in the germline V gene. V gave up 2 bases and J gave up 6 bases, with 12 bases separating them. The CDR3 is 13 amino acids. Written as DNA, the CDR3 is TGTGCCAGCAGCTTCTTCCCCGGGGTCGAGCAGTACTTC. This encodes CASSFFPGVEQYF.

The CDR3 DNA is TGTGCCAGCTCACCGTTCGTTACGACTCCGGGACTAGCGGGGGGGCGGAATGAGCAGTTCTTC. It specifies CASSPFVTTPGLAGGRNEQFF. This chain joins TRBV18 and TRBJ2-1; TRBD2 aligns across 16 bases. Germline loops: CDR1 KGHSH, CDR2 LQKENI. Germline trimming cut 3 bases from V and 7 bases from J; bases unmatched to any gene: 18. The CDR3 length is 21 residues.

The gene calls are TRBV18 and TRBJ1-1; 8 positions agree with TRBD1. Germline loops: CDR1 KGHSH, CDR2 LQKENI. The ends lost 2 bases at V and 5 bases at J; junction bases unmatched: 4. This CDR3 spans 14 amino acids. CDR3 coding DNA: TGTGCCAGCTCACCAGACAGGGGAGGGACTGAAGCTTTCTTT. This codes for CASSPDRGGTEAFF.